This T cell receptor beta chain was sequenced during a study of Ad26.COV2.S vaccination and SARS-CoV-2 variants. For this clone: The antigen remains unidentified.

As for treatment: 19 received Ad26.COV2.S at low or high dose, single or two shots; 5 received placebo; per-sample allocation not given. Day 63 after the first injection of vaccine or placebo was the sampling time. Findings and caveats of the study: Researchers cautioned that TCR breadth and depth analyses may have underestimated total T cell responses. Higher spike-specific TCR breadth was found in vaccine recipients than in placebo recipients.

Method: immunoSEQ multiplex PCR; TCRdb's copy keeps in-frame clones and lacks some. The sample holds roughly 400,000 clones; less than 95% are singletons and the top ten take roughly 4.3%. Germline V gives CDR1 WSHSY, CDR2 SAAADI. J was trimmed by 4 bases and V by 7 bases; bases with no gene match: 4. This CDR3 is built from 14 residues. This sequence originates from a person aged 18 to 59 who received the Ad26.COV2.S COVID-19 vaccine or a placebo. V usage is TRBV10-2 and J usage is TRBJ2-3; TRBD1 agrees at 11 bases. The sample was peripheral blood, taken in a trial of Ad26.COV2.S vaccine versus placebo. For the CDR3, the DNA is TGCGCCAGCAACCAGGACAGGGGGCCAGATACGCAGTATTTT. Translation: CASNQDRGPDTQYF.